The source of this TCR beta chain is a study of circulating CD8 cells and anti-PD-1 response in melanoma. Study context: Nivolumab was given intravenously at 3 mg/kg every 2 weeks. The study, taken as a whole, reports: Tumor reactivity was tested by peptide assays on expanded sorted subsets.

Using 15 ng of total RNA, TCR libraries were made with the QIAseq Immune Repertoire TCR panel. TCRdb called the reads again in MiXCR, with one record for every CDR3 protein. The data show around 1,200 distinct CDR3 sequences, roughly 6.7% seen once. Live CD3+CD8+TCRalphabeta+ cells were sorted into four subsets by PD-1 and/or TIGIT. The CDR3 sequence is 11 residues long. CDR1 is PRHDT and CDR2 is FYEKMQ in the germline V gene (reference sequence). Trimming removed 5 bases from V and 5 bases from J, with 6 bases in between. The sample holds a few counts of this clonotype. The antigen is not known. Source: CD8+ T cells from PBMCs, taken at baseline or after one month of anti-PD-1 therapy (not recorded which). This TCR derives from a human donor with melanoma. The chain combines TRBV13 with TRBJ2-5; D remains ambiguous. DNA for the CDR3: TGTGCCAGCAGCCATGTTGAGACCCAGTACTTC. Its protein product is CASSHVETQYF.